In its sample, the clone carrying this T cell receptor beta chain was seen once. CDR3 size: 15 residues. V trimming: 5 bases; J trimming: 5 bases; junction bases outside the gene matches: 8. Germline CDR1 is SEHNR and CDR2 is FQNEAQ (reference sequence). The sample originates from a study of blood T cell repertoires in COVID-19. Study information: Samples taken during acute and convalescent COVID-19 were collected in the United States, Italy and Spain. The cDNA or gDNA used as material had been derived from T cells, B-cell-depleted T cells, or PBMCs.

Libraries were prepared by immunoSEQ multiplex PCR; TCRdb keeps only in-frame clonotypes and omits some of them. Altogether 140,000 or so clones are present, roughly 88% being singletons, with the ten largest covering roughly a tenth. The sample comprised peripheral blood. V usage is TRBV7-9 and J usage is TRBJ1-1; 10 positions match TRBD1. The TCR originated in a man aged 55-75 years with active or convalescent COVID-19. CDR3 sequence: CASSPQDRGLTEAFF. DNA of the CDR3: TGTGCCAGCAGCCCCCAAGACAGGGGGCTTACTGAAGCTTTCTTT. Supplemented by reference TRBV7-9 and TRBJ1-1, the full variable domain reads DTGVSQNPRHKITKRGQNVTFRCDPISEHNRLYWYRQTLGQGPEFLTYFQNEAQLEKSRLLSDRFSAERPKGSFSTLEIQRTEQGDSAMYLCASSPQDRGLTEAFFGQGTRLTVV.